The 26 T cell receptor beta chains in this list originate from one sample, sequenced in a study of cytomegalovirus exposure and HLA in healthy donors. PCR was performed using 60 Vbeta and 13 Jbeta primers. The data were produced by immunoSEQ multiplex PCR, yet TCRdb's version contains in-frame clones alone and is incomplete. The table lists hundreds of thousands of clones, around 76% of them singletons. The sequenced sample consisted of PBMCs. The receptors shown here come from a man aged 35 to 55 in good health and CMV-seropositive.

The CDR3 region is CASSPLYGRGTGELFF. CDR3 nucleotide sequence: TGTGCCAGCTCACCCCTTTACGGGAGAGGTACCGGGGAGCTGTTTTTT. The V call is TRBV18, the J call TRBJ2-2; a possible D gene is TRBD2 (6 bases). This CDR3 comprises 16 residues. With 3 bases removed from V and 5 bases from J, the gap between germline ends came to 16 bases. Germline V gene sequence: CDR1 KGHSH, CDR2 LQKENI.

The chain employs TRBV6-6 and TRBJ1-1; D perhaps matches TRBD1 (6 bases). This CDR3 has 13 amino acids. Germline V lookup: CDR1 MNHNY, CDR2 SVGAGI (reference sequence). Between the trimmed V and J ends, which lost 5 bases and 3 bases, there was a span of 10 bases. The DNA for the CDR3 is TGTGCCAGCAGTAAGGGGGTCGACACTGAAGCTTTCTTT. It is translated as CASSKGVDTEAFF.

The chain carries TRBV5-6 and TRBJ2-3; weak D call: TRBD2 (6 bases). Trimming cost V 1 base and J 1 base, with 10 bases left between them. Germline loops: CDR1 SGHDT, CDR2 YYEEEE. The CDR3 has 15 amino acids. The CDR3 nucleotides read TGTGCCAGCAGCTTGCGGGCTAGCGGCACAGATACGCAGTATTTT. Amino acids: CASSLRASGTDTQYF.

This clone was observed a single time. The CDR3 sequence is CASSPSGGGQKGGYTF. As DNA, the CDR3 is TGCGCCAGCAGTCCCAGCGGAGGGGGCCAAAAGGGAGGCTACACCTTC. The chain has TRBV5-1 and TRBJ1-2; TRBD1 matches at 7 bases. V shed 5 bases and J 8 bases; nucleotides not matched to a gene: 18. CDR1 is SGHRS and CDR2 is YFSETQ in the germline V gene. The CDR3 has 16 amino acids.

The chain uses TRBV19 and TRBJ2-2; D remains unclear. The CDR3 consists of 14 residues. V was shortened by 1 base and J by 1 base, with 4 bases between the two germline ends. CDR1 and CDR2 from the germline V gene are LNHDA and SQIVND (reference sequence). CDR3 region: CASSIGQNTGELFF. CDR3 coding DNA: TGTGCCAGTAGTATAGGGCAGAACACCGGGGAGCTGTTTTTT. The variable domain in full, with the rest retrieved from reference TRBV19 and TRBJ2-2, is DGGITQSPKYLFRKEGQNVTLSCEQNLNHDAMYWYRQDPGQGLRLIYYSQIVNDFQKGDIAEGYSVSREKKESFPLTVTSAQKNPTAFYLCASSIGQNTGELFFGEGSRLTVL.

The rearrangement links TRBV7-9 to TRBJ2-7; TRBD1 aligns across 8 bases. CDR1 and CDR2 (germline): SEHNR, FQNEAQ (reference sequence). This CDR3 spans 12 amino acids. The CDR3 bases are TGTTCCAGCAGCTCAGGACAGGGCGGGCAGTACGTC. It specifies CSSSSGQGGQYV.

The rearrangement links TRBV2 to TRBJ2-5; TRBD2 agrees at 7 bases. Matching the DNA end better, TRBJ2-7 makes the J call doubtful. The CDR3 extends over 15 amino acids. CDR1 is SNHLY and CDR2 is FYNNEI in the germline V gene. The CDR3 is CASSETRGGSYEQYF. The CDR3 DNA reads TGTGCCAGCAGTGAAACTCGCGGGGGCTCCTACGAGCAGTACTTC.

The chain combines TRBV5-1 with TRBJ1-3; possible D gene TRBD1, 6 bases. Germline V gene lookup returns CDR1 SGHRS and CDR2 YFSETQ. This CDR3 comprises 15 residues. Trimming removed 5 bases at V and 2 bases at J, with 14 bases between. The DNA of the CDR3 is TGCGCCAGCAGTACAGGGTCGAACGCTGGAAACACCATATATTTT. Translation gives CASSTGSNAGNTIYF. Complete variable domain (other parts from reference TRBV5-1 and TRBJ1-3): KAGVTQTPRYLIKTRGQQVTLSCSPISGHRSVSWYQQTPGQGLQFLFEYFSETQRNKGNFPGRFSGRQFSNSRSEMNVSTLELGDSALYLCASSTGSNAGNTIYFGEGSWLTVV.

A note on this clone: Other DNA sequences of this sample code for an identical CDR3. The rearrangement links TRBV18 to TRBJ2-2, with D possibly TRBD1 on 6 matching bases. The CDR3 runs 14 residues. The V and J ends lost 6 bases and 2 bases respectively, with 10 bases between them. CDR1 and CDR2 from the germline V gene are KGHSH and LQKENI. In nucleotides, the CDR3 is TGTGCCAGCTCTCCGGACAGAAACACCGGGGAGCTGTTTTTT. The encoded protein is CASSPDRNTGELFF. Based on the CDR3 plus reference TRBV18 and TRBJ2-2, the full variable domain is NAGVMQNPRHLVRRRGQEARLRCSPMKGHSHVYWYRQLPEEGLKFMVYLQKENIIDESGMPKERFSAEFPKEGPSILRIQQVVRGDSAAYFCASSPDRNTGELFFGEGSRLTVL.

V and J are TRBV9 and TRBJ2-3; 12 bases are a match to TRBD2. The V gene end was trimmed by 0 bases and the J gene end by 3 bases; junction bases not matched to a gene: 2. CDR1 and CDR2 (germline): SGDLS, YYNGEE. The length of the CDR3 is 16 residues. The CDR3, as DNA: TGTGCCAGCAGCGTAGGACTAGCGGGAGCTACAGATACGCAGTATTTT. Translated, it gives CASSVGLAGATDTQYF.

The genes are TRBV30 and TRBJ2-1, with TRBD2 matching over 8 bases. The V gene's germline CDR1 is GTSNPN and CDR2 SVGIG (reference sequence). The CDR3 is made up of 18 amino acids. Trimming at V came to 0 bases and at J to 3 bases, leaving 13 bases not matched to a gene. The CDR3 bases are TGTGCCTGGAGTGTACCCGGCGGGAGGAACGGCTACTACAATGAGCAGTTCTTC. Translating it yields CAWSVPGGRNGYYNEQFF.

The gene calls are TRBV11-3 and TRBJ2-1; possible D gene TRBD2, 6 bases. Germline V CDR1 and CDR2: SGHNT, YENEEA. The CDR3 is 15 residues long. Trimming took off 4 bases at V and 0 bases at J, with 10 bases between the two ends. CDR3 coding DNA: TGTGCCAGCAGCTCCGCGGGGAGCTCCTACAATGAGCAGTTCTTC. It is translated as CASSSAGSSYNEQFF.

The CDR3 spells CAWSVGTEVTYEQYF. CDR3 bases: TGTGCCTGGAGTGTTGGGACAGAGGTTACCTACGAGCAGTACTTC. This chain links TRBV30 with TRBJ2-7; 7 bases are a match to TRBD1. Germline V gene sequence: CDR1 GTSNPN, CDR2 SVGIG (reference sequence). Unmatched junction bases numbered 7, after V lost 0 bases and J lost 2 bases. The CDR3 is 15 amino acids.

The chain employs TRBV29-1 and TRBJ2-5, with D possibly being TRBD1 (6 bases). Germline V gene sequence: CDR1 SQVTM, CDR2 ANQGSEA. The V end lost 4 bases, the J end lost 4 bases, and 22 bases lay between the germline ends. CDR3 size: 16 residues. As DNA, the CDR3 is TGCAGCGTTGTCCTTAACCGGGACACTAAGACAGAGACCCAGTACTTC. This sequence encodes CSVVLNRDTKTETQYF.

The chain uses TRBV7-9 and TRBJ1-1; no definite D call. This CDR3 comprises 13 residues. CDR1 and CDR2 from the germline V gene are SEHNR and FQNEAQ (reference sequence). Trimming removed 0 bases from V and 2 bases from J, with 4 bases in between. Here the CDR3 DNA reads TGTGCCAGCAGCTTAGCAGCAAACACTGAAGCTTTCTTT. Translation gives CASSLAANTEAFF.

The chain is built from TRBV27 and TRBJ2-2; a possible D gene is TRBD1 (5 bases). Germline V CDR1 and CDR2: MNHEY, SMNVEV (reference sequence). The CDR3 loop spans 14 amino acids. Between the trimmed V and J ends, which lost 8 bases and 5 bases, there was a span of 15 bases. CDR3 sequence: CASRNHTGTGELFF. CDR3 bases: TGTGCCAGCCGCAACCACACAGGTACCGGGGAGCTGTTTTTT.

This CDR3 reads CASSRDSSSYNEQFF. DNA of the CDR3: TGTGCCAGCAGCCGGGACAGCAGCTCCTACAATGAGCAGTTCTTC. The chain uses TRBV7-9 and TRBJ2-1; 7 positions match TRBD1. The CDR3 extends over 15 amino acids. CDR1 is SEHNR and CDR2 is FQNEAQ in the germline V gene (reference sequence). J gave up 0 bases and V 5 bases, and 4 bases lay outside the gene matches.

The gene calls are TRBV7-9 and TRBJ1-2; 7 bases match TRBD1. Germline V gene sequence: CDR1 SEHNR, CDR2 FQNEAQ (reference sequence). With V trimmed by 1 base and J by 0 bases, 2 bases remained unmatched. This CDR3 region has 15 residues. The DNA for the CDR3 is TGTGCCAGCAGCTTAGAAGGGACAGCTAACTATGGCTACACCTTC. This translates into CASSLEGTANYGYTF.

CDR3 protein: CASSEALRRRPLGYTF. The CDR3 DNA is TGTGCCAGCAGTGAAGCGCTTCGGAGACGGCCTTTAGGCTACACCTTC. This rearrangement joins TRBV6-1 to TRBJ1-2; D unresolved. The V gene's germline CDR1 is MNHNS and CDR2 SASEGT. The CDR3 spans 16 residues. Trimming took 0 bases from V and 8 from J, leaving 19 bases between them.

The chain combines TRBV27 with TRBJ1-6; D perhaps matches TRBD1 (6 bases). The CDR3 is 15 residues long. The germline V gene has CDR1 MNHEY and CDR2 SMNVEV (reference sequence). V lost 4 bases and J lost 5, with 12 bases in between. CDR3 amino acids: CASSSDRPNNSPLHF. Here the CDR3 DNA reads TGTGCCAGCAGTTCTGACAGGCCAAATAATTCACCCCTCCACTTT.

The genes are TRBV29-1 and TRBJ2-3, with 7 positions matching TRBD2. The CDR3 is 15 amino acids. The junction had 5 bases not matched to a gene; V was cut back by 1 base and J by 1 base. Germline lookup yields CDR1 SQVTM and CDR2 ANQGSEA. CDR3 bases: TGCAGCGTTGAAGGGGGGGGTTTGGGCACAGATACGCAGTATTTT. Amino acids: CSVEGGGLGTDTQYF.

CDR3 coding DNA: TGTGCCAGCAGCTTAGGGACTAGCGGACCCTCCTACGAGCAGTACTTC. Amino acids: CASSLGTSGPSYEQYF. The chain is built from TRBV11-3 and TRBJ2-5; TRBD2 agrees at 10 bases. The J call is doubtful: the DNA matches TRBJ2-7 better. Per the germline V gene, CDR1 is SGHNT and CDR2 is YENEEA. CDR3 length: 16 amino acids.

The chain carries TRBV5-4 and TRBJ2-3; 9 positions match TRBD2. This CDR3 is built from 16 residues. Germline V gene sequence: CDR1 SGHNT, CDR2 YYREEE (reference sequence). The ends lost 0 bases at V and 2 bases at J; junction bases unmatched: 4. The CDR3 sequence is CASSLGLADHTDTQYF. CDR3 DNA sequence: TGTGCCAGCAGCTTGGGACTAGCGGACCACACAGATACGCAGTATTTT.

The CDR3 spells CASSDGTAHSEKLFF. The CDR3 nucleotides are TGTGCCAGCAGCGACGGGACAGCCCACAGTGAAAAACTGTTTTTT. The chain couples TRBV5-4 to TRBJ1-4, with TRBD1 identical over 7 bases. V trimming: 4 bases; J trimming: 7 bases; junction bases outside the gene matches: 10. Per the germline V gene, CDR1 is SGHNT and CDR2 is YYREEE (reference sequence). There are 15 residues in the CDR3.

The chain links TRBV5-6 to TRBJ1-3; weak D call: TRBD1 (5 bases). Germline V gene sequence: CDR1 SGHDT, CDR2 YYEEEE. Trimming removed 0 bases at V and 7 bases at J, with 11 bases between. The CDR3 extends over 14 amino acids. The CDR3 reads CASSLGGLGNTIYF. The CDR3 bases are TGTGCCAGCAGCTTGGGGGGACTTGGGAACACCATATATTTT.

J is TRBJ2-1 and V is TRBV30, with D unclear. This CDR3 has 13 residues. The germline V and J ends were trimmed by 0 bases and 4 bases, with 7 bases remaining between them. CDR1 and CDR2 (germline): GTSNPN, SVGIG (reference sequence). The CDR3 loop is CAWSVNSYNEQFF. CDR3 bases: TGTGCCTGGAGTGTTAACAGTTACAATGAGCAGTTCTTC.